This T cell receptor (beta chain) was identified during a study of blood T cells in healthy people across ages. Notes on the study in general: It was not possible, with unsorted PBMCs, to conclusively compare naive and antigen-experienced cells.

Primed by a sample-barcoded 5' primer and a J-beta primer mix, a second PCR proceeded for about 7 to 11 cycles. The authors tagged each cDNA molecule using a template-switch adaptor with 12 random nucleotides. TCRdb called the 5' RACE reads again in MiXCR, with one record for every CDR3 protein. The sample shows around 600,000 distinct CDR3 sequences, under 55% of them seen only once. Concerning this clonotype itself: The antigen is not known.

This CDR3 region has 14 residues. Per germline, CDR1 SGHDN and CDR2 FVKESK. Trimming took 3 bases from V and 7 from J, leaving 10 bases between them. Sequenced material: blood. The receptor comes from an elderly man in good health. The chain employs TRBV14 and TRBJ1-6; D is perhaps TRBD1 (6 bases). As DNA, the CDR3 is TGTGCCAGCAGCCAGCGTGGGGGCAATTCACCCCTCCACTTT. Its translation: CASSQRGGNSPLHF.